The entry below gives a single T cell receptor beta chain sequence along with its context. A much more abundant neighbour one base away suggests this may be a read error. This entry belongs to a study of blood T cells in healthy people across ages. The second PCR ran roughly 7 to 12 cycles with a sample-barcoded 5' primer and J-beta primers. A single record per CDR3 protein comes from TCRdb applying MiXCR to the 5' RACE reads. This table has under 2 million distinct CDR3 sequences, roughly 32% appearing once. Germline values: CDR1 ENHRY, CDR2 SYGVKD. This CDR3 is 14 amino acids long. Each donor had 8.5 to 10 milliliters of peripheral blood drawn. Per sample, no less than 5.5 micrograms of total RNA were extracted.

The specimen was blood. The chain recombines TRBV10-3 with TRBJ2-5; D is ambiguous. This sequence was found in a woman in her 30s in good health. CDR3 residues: CAVSESNNRETQYF. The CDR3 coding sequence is TGTGCCGTCAGTGAGTCTAATAATAGAGAGACCCAGTACTTC.